This is a list of T cell receptor beta chains from one sample in a study of CD8+CD57+ T cells in acquired aplastic anemia. TCRdb reanalysed the reads using MiXCR and keeps one entry per CDR3 protein. The table shows about 260,000 distinct CDR3 sequences, with 82% occurring only once. The sequenced sample consisted of sorted CD4+, CD8+, or CD8+CD57+ T cells (not recorded which) from PBMCs. The receptors here all came from a human donor with aplastic anemia. Both conserved end residues are part of each CDR3. A D gene is named only where the DNA matches it firmly. Not all rows give a size; the values are once, few, many and, for expanded clones, a class.

J	size	V	D	DNA	CDR3
TRBJ2-3	-	TRBV5-1	-	TGCGCCAGCAGCGTGCGTACAGATGATAAGCAGTATTTT	CASSVRTDDKQYF
TRBJ1-1	once	TRBV7-6	-	TGTGCCAGCAGCTTAGCTCTCGGGGGGAACAGCACAGATTTCTTT	CASSLALGGNSTDFF
TRBJ2-2	-	TRBV5-4	-	TGTGCCAGCAGCTTTGGCAGGTTGAACGCCGGGGAGCTGTTTTTT	CASSFGRLNAGELFF
TRBJ1-5	-	TRBV7-2	-	TGTGCCAGCAGCCCTTCGTTAGCCTACAATGACCAGTTCTTT	CASSPSLAYNDQFF
TRBJ1-1	-	TRBV19	-	TGTGCCAGCAGTATAGCTCGCACAGCGTACACTGAACATTTCTTT	CASSIARTAYTEHFF
TRBJ2-1	medium-sized	TRBV19	TRBD2	TGTGCCAGTAGTAGGACTAGCGGGACCCACAATGAGCAGTTCTTC	CASSRTSGTHNEQFF
TRBJ1-1	-	TRBV9	-	TGTGCCAGCAGCTTACAGGGTAATGAGCAGATCTTCGCTTTCTTT	CASSLQGNEQIFAFF
TRBJ1-1	-	TRBV7-2	-	TGTGCCAGCAGCTTAGCGGGAGCTCCCGATACTGAAGCTTTCTTT	CASSLAGAPDTEAFF
TRBJ2-3	-	TRBV7-2	-	TGTGCCAGCAGCTTCGATCGAGAAGATACAGAGTTTTTT	CASSFDREDTEFF
TRBJ2-5	many	TRBV7-2	-	TGTGCCAGCAGTTCGCCCTTGGAAGAGACCCAGTACTTC	CASSSPLEETQYF
TRBJ2-1	-	TRBV7-6	-	TGTGCCAGCAGCTTAGCCCACGGGACAAAAAAGAATCAGCAGTTCTTC	CASSLAHGTKKNQQFF